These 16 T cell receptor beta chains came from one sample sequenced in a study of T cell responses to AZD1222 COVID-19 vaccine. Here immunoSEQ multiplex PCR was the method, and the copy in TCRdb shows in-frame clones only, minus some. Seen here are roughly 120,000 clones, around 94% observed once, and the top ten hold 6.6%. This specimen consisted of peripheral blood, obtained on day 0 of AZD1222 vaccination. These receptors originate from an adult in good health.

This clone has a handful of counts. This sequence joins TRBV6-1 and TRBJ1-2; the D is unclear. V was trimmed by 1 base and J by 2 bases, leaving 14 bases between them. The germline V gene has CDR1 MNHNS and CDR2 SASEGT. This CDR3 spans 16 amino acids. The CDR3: CASSEDLGKLNYGYTF. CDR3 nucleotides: TGTGCCAGCAGTGAAGACTTGGGTAAACTAAACTATGGCTACACCTTC.

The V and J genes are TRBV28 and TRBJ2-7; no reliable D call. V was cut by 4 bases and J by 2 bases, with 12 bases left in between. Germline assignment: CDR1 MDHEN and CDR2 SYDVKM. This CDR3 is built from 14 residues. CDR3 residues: CASSSGHNAYEQYF. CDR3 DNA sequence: TGTGCCAGCAGTTCGGGTCATAATGCCTACGAGCAGTACTTC.

In DNA, the CDR3 is TGTGCCAGCAGTCACGCGGGGGGGAGCTCCTACAATGAGCAGTTCTTC. Translating gives CASSHAGGSSYNEQFF. The chain combines TRBV7-9 with TRBJ2-1; TRBD2 agrees at 9 bases. In germline, CDR1 is SEHNR, CDR2 FQNEAQ (reference sequence). The V gene end was trimmed by 6 bases and the J gene end by 0 bases; junction bases not matched to a gene: 6. The CDR3 totals 16 residues.

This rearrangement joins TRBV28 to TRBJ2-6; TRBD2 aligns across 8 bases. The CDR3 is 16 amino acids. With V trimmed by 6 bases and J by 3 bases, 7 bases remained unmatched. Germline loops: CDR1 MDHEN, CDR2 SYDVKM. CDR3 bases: TGTGCCAGCAGCCCCGGGGGGGCGCTTGGGGCCAACGTCCTGACTTTC. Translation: CASSPGGALGANVLTF.

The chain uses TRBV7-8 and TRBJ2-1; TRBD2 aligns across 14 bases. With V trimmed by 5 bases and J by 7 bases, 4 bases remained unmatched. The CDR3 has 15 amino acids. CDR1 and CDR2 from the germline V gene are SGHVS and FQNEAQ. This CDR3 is CASSRGLAGGNEQFF. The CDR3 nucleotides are TGTGCCAGCAGCCGAGGACTAGCGGGAGGTAATGAGCAGTTCTTC.

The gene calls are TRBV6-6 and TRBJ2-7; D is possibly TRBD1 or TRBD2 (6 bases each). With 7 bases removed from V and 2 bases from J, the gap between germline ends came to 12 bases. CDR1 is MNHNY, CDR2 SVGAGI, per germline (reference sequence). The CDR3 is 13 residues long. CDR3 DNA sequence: TGTGCCAGCAAAAGGGGGGCTACCTACGAGCAGTACTTC. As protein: CASKRGATYEQYF.

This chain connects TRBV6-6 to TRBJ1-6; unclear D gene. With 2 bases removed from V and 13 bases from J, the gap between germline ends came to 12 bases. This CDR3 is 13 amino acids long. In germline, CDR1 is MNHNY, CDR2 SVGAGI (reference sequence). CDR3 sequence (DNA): TGTGCCAGCAGTTACCTACAGACGGGGCCCCTCCACTTT. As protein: CASSYLQTGPLHF.

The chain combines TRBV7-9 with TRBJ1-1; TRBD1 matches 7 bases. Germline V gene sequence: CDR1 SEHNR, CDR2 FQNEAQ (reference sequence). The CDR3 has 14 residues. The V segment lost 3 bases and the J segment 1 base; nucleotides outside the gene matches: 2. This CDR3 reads CASSFTGANTEAFF. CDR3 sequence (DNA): TGTGCCAGCAGCTTTACAGGGGCGAACACTGAAGCTTTCTTT. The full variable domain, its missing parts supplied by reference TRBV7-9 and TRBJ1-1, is DTGVSQNPRHKITKRGQNVTFRCDPISEHNRLYWYRQTLGQGPEFLTYFQNEAQLEKSRLLSDRFSAERPKGSFSTLEIQRTEQGDSAMYLCASSFTGANTEAFFGQGTRLTVV.

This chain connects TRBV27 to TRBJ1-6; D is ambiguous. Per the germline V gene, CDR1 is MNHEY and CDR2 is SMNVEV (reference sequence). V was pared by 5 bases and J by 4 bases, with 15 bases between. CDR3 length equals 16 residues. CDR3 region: CASSPPRWPYNSPLHF. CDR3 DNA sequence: TGTGCCAGCAGTCCCCCCCGTTGGCCTTATAATTCACCCCTCCACTTT.

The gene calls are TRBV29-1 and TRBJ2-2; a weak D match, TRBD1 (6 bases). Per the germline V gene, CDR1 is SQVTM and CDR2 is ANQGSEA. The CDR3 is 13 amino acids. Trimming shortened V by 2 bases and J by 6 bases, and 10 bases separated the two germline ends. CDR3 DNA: TGCAGCGTTGAACAGGGGATGGCCGGGGAGCTGTTTTTT. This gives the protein CSVEQGMAGELFF.

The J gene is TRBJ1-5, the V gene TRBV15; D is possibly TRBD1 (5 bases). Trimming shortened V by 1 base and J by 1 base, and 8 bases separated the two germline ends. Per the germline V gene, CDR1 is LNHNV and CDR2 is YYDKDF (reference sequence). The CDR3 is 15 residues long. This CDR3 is CATSRARQSNQPQHF. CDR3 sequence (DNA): TGTGCCACCAGCAGAGCACGACAGAGCAATCAGCCCCAGCATTTT.

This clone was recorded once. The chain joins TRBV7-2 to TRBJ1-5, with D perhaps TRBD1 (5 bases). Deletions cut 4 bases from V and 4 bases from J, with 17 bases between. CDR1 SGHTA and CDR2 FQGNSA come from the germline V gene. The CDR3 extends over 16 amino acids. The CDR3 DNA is TGTGCCAGCAGCTGGGGGTGGGGAGCAGGAAATCAGCCCCAGCATTTT. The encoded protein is CASSWGWGAGNQPQHF.

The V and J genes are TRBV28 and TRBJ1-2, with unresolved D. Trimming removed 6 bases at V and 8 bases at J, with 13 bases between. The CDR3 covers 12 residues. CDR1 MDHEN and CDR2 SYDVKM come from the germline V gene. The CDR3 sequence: CASRLSLMGYTF. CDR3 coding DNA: TGTGCCAGCAGGCTAAGCCTGATGGGCTACACCTTC.

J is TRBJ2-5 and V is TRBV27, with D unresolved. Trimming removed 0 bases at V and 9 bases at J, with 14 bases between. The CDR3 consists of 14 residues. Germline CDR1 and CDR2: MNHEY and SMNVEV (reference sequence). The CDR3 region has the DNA TGTGCCAGCAGTTTATCGTCGACACTTACGTCCCAGTACTTC. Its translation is CASSLSSTLTSQYF.

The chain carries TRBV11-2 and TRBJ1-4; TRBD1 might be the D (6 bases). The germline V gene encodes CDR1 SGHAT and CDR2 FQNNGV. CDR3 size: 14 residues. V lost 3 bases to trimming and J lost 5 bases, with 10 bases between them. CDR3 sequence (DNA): TGTGCCAGCAGCTTCTCACAGGGAAATGAAAAACTGTTTTTT. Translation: CASSFSQGNEKLFF. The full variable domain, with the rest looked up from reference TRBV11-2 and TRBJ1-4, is EAGVAQSPRYKIIEKRQSVAFWCNPISGHATLYWYQQILGQGPKLLIQFQNNGVVDDSQLPKDRFSAERLKGVDSTLKIQPAKLEDSAVYLCASSFSQGNEKLFFGSGTQLSVL.

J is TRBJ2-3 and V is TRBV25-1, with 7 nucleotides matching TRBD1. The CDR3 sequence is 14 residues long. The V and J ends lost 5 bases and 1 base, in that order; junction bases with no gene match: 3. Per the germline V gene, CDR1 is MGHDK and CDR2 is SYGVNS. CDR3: CASSRQGGTDTQYF. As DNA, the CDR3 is TGTGCCAGCAGTAGACAGGGAGGCACAGATACGCAGTATTTT.